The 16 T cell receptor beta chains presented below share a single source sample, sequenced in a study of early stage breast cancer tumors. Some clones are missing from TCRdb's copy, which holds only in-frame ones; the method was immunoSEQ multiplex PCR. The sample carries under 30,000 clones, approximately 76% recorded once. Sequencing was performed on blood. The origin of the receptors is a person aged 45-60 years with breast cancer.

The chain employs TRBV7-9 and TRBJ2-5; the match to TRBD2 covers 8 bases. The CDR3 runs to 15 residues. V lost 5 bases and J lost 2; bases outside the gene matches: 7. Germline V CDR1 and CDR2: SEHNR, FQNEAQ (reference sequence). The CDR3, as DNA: TGTGCCAGCAGCGATCGACTAGCGACACAAGAGACCCAGTACTTC. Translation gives CASSDRLATQETQYF.

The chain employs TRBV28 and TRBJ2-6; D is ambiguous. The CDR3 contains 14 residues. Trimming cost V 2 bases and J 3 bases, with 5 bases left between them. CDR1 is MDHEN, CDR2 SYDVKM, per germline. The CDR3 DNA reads TGTGCCAGCAGTTTAGGTGGTGGGGCCAACGTCCTGACTTTC. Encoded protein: CASSLGGGANVLTF.

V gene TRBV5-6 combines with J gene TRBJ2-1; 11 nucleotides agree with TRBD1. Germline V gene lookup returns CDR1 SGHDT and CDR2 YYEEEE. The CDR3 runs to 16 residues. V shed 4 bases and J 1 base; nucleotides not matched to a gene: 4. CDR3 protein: CASSRTGGASYNEQFF. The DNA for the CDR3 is TGTGCCAGCAGCCGGACAGGGGGCGCGTCCTACAATGAGCAGTTCTTC.

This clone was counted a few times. In nucleotides, the CDR3 is TGCGCCAGCAGCCCCCGACAGGGGTCTTCCTACGAGCAGTACTTC. The encoded protein is CASSPRQGSSYEQYF. J is TRBJ2-7 and V is TRBV5-1, with 8 bases aligning to TRBD1. The CDR3 spans 15 residues. The J segment lost 1 base and the V segment lost 4 bases, leaving 7 bases of the junction unmatched. Per germline, CDR1 SGHRS and CDR2 YFSETQ.

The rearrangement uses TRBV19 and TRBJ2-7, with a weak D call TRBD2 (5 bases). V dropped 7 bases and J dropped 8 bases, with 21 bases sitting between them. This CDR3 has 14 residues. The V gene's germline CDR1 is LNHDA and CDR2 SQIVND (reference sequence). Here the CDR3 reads CASMLQIGGGKQYF. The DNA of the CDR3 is TGTGCCAGTATGCTACAAATAGGAGGAGGCAAGCAGTACTTC.

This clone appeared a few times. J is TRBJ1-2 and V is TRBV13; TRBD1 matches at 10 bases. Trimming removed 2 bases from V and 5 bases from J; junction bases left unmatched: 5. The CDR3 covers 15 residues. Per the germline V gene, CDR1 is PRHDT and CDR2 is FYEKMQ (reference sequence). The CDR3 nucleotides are TGTGCCAGCAGCTTAAGACAGGGGGCAGGGTATGGCTACACCTTC. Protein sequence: CASSLRQGAGYGYTF.

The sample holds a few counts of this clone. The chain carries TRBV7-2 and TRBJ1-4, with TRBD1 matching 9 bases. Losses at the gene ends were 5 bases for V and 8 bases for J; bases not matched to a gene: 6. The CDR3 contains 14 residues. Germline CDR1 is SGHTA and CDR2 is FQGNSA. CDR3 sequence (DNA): TGTGCCAGCAGCCAGGGACAGGGAGGGGAAAAACTGTTTTTT. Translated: CASSQGQGGEKLFF.

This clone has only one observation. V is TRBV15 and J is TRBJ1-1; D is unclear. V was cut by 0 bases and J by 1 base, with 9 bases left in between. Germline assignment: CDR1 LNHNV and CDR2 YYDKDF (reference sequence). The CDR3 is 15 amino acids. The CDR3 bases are TGTGCCACCAGCAGAGATCGGGTTAAGAACACTGAAGCTTTCTTT. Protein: CATSRDRVKNTEAFF. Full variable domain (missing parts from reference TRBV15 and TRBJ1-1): DAMVIQNPRYQVTQFGKPVTLSCSQTLNHNVMYWYQQKSSQAPKLLFHYYDKDFNNEADTPDNFQSRRPNTSFCFLDIRSPGLGDTAMYLCATSRDRVKNTEAFFGQGTRLTVV.

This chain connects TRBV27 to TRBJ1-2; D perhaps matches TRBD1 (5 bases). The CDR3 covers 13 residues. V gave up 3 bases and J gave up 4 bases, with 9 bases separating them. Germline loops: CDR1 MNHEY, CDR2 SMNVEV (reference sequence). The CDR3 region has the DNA TGTGCCAGCAGTTTGTCGGGGGGCTATGGCTACACCTTC. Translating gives CASSLSGGYGYTF.

CDR3 bases: TGTGCCAGCAGCGTAACCAGGGGGCCGGATACGCAGTATTTT. This encodes CASSVTRGPDTQYF. V is TRBV9 and J is TRBJ2-3; 8 positions agree with TRBD1. Germline CDR1 and CDR2: SGDLS and YYNGEE. CDR3 size: 14 residues. V gave up 1 base and J gave up 6 bases; unmatched junction bases: 4.

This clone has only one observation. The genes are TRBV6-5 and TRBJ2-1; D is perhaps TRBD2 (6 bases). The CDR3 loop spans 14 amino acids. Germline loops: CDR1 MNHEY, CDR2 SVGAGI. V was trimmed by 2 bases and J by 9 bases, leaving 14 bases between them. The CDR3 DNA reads TGTGCCAGCAGTTACCCGGGAGTAGTCGGTGAGCAGTTCTTC. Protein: CASSYPGVVGEQFF.

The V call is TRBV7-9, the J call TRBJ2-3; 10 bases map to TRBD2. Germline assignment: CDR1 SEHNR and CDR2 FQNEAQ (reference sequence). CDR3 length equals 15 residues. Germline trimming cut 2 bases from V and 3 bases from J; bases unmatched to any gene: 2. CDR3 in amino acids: CASSLKAGGTDTQYF. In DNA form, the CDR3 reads TGTGCCAGCAGCTTAAAAGCGGGAGGGACAGATACGCAGTATTTT.

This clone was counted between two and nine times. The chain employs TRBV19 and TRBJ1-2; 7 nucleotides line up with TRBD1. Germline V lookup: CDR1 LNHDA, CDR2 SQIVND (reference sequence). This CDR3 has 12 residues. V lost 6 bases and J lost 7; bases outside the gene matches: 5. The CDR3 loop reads CASSLEGAGYTF. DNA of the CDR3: TGTGCCAGTAGCCTGGAGGGGGCTGGCTACACCTTC.

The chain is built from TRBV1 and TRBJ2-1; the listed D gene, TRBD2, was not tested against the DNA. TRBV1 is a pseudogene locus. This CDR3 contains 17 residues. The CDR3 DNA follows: TGCACCAGCAGCCAGCCCACCACTAGCGGGAACTACAATGAGCAGTTCTTC. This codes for CTSSQPTTSGNYNEQFF.

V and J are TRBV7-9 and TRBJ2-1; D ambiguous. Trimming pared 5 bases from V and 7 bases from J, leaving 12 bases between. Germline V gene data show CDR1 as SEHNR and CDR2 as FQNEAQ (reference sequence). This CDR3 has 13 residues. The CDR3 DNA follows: TGTGCCAGCAGCCTCACAGTTGATAATGAGCAGTTCTTC. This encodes CASSLTVDNEQFF.

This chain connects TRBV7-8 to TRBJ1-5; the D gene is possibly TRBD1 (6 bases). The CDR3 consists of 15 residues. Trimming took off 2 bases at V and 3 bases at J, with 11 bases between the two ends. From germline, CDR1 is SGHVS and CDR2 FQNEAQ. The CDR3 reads CASSLNRVDNQPQHF. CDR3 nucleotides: TGTGCCAGCAGCTTAAACAGGGTGGACAATCAGCCCCAGCATTTT.